This T cell receptor (beta chain) was captured in a study of CD8 T cells in Susac syndrome. The RNA input was roughly 0.45 to 1 ug, and it was reverse transcribed with random hexamers. Amplification of TCR beta CDR3 spanned 54 Vbeta and 13 Jbeta via immunoSEQ multiplex PCR. TCRdb independently ran MiXCR on the immunoSEQ multiplex PCR reads; one entry per CDR3 protein. Here the sample spans 100,000 to 150,000 distinct CDR3 sequences, about 94% being singletons. Through negative isolation, CD4+ and CD8+ T cells were obtained, while TEMRA cells were enriched using FACS. Sequenced sample: CD8+ T cells from PBMCs. The sequence came from a human donor with Susac syndrome.

DNA of the CDR3: TGTGCCAGCAGCCACCTAACCGGGACAAACTCCTACGAGCAGTACTTC. Its translation is CASSHLTGTNSYEQYF. The rearrangement links TRBV4-2 to TRBJ2-7; D may be TRBD1 (6 bases). The V gene's germline CDR1 is LGHNA and CDR2 YNFKEQ. This CDR3 is 16 amino acids long. The V end was cut by 3 bases, the J end by 0 bases, with 15 bases between.